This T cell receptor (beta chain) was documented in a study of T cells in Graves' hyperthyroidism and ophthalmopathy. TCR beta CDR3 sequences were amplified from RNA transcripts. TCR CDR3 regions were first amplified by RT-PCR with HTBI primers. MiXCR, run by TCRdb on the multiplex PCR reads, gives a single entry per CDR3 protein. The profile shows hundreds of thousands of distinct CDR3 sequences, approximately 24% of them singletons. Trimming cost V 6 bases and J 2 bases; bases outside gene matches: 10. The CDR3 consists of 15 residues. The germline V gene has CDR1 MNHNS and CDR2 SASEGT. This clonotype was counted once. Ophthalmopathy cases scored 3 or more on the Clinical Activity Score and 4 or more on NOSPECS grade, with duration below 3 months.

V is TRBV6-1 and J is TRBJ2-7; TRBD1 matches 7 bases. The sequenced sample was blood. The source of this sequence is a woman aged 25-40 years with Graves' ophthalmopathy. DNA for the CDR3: TGTGCCAGCAGCGAGGAAGTTACAGGGGCCTACGAGCAGTACTTC. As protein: CASSEEVTGAYEQYF.